Presented here are 22 T cell receptor beta chains from one specimen sequenced in a study of shared T cell receptors in the human thymus. Sequenced by immunoSEQ multiplex PCR; TCRdb stores in-frame clones only, minus some. This sample has almost 550,000 clones, with approximately 78% found just once. The data also belong to a second study, concerning human thymus T cells.

The specimen was thymocytes. These receptors all stem from a boy in the first two years of life with a congenital heart defect.

The rearrangement joins TRBV12-5 to TRBJ2-2; a possible D gene is TRBD2 (6 bases). The germline V gene has CDR1 LGHNT and CDR2 FRNRAP. The CDR3 spans 16 residues. The ends were cut back, 7 bases at V and 3 bases at J, with 18 bases in the middle. The CDR3 DNA reads as TGTGCTAGTGCCCTCTTGGAGGGCCCCGACACCGGGGAGCTGTTTTTT. Translating gives CASALLEGPDTGELFF.

The chain joins TRBV14 to TRBJ2-5; 9 positions agree with TRBD2. Losses at the gene ends were 4 bases for V and 3 bases for J; bases not matched to a gene: 6. Germline assignment: CDR1 SGHDN and CDR2 FVKESK. There are 15 residues in the CDR3. In DNA form, the CDR3 reads TGTGCCAGCAGCCCCCTAGCGGGGAAAGAAGAGACCCAGTACTTC. Translation gives CASSPLAGKEETQYF.

This clone showed up just once. The chain is built from TRBV1 and TRBJ1-5. TRBV1 constitutes a pseudogene. This CDR3 is built from 14 residues. The DNA for the CDR3 is TGCACCAGCAGCCAAGATCTGAGGAATCAGCCCCAGCATTTT. Its translation: CTSSQDLRNQPQHF.

This clone has only a few counts. V gene TRBV5-8 combines with J gene TRBJ2-1; no firm D call. V was pared by 4 bases and J by 9 bases, with 5 bases between. Germline CDR1 SGHTS, CDR2 YDEGEE. This CDR3 comprises 10 residues. The CDR3 nucleotides are TGTGCCAGCAGCCCCCGTGAGCAGTTCTTC. Protein sequence: CASSPREQFF. The full variable domain, completed using reference TRBV5-8 and TRBJ2-1, is EAGVTQSPTHLIKTRGQQATLRCSPISGHTSVYWYQQALGLGLQFLLWYDEGEERNRGNFPPRFSGRQFPNYSSELNVNALELEDSALYLCASSPREQFFGPGTRLTVL.

The J gene is TRBJ2-7, the V gene TRBV19; 9 bases line up with TRBD2. The length of the CDR3 is 15 residues. CDR1 is LNHDA and CDR2 is SQIVND in the germline V gene (reference sequence). The junction had 5 bases not matched to a gene; V was cut back by 4 bases and J by 1 base. The DNA of the CDR3 is TGTGCCAGTAGTAGAACTAGCGGGCGGTCCTACGAGCAGTACTTC. Amino acid sequence: CASSRTSGRSYEQYF.

The rearrangement links TRBV29-1 to TRBJ2-7; D is possibly TRBD2 (7 bases). CDR1 SQVTM and CDR2 ANQGSEA come from the germline V gene. Trimming removed 5 bases from V and 2 bases from J, with 16 bases in between. The CDR3 extends over 14 amino acids. CDR3 protein: CSVLGGRGPYEQYF. The CDR3 nucleotides read TGCAGCGTTCTCGGGGGGCGGGGACCCTACGAGCAGTACTTC.

The V call is TRBV5-3, the J call TRBJ2-7; 7 nucleotides align to TRBD2. TRBV5-3 is an open reading frame, and its role is uncertain. The CDR3 is 14 amino acids. Germline trimming cut 1 base from V and 6 bases from J; bases unmatched to any gene: 7. CDR3 nucleotide sequence: TGTGCCAGAAGCTTGTCGGGCGGCGGGGGCGAGCAGTACTTC. As protein: CARSLSGGGGEQYF.

The chain has TRBV4-3 and TRBJ2-7, with TRBD2 matching over 10 bases. Germline CDR1 reads LGHNA; CDR2 reads YSLEER. V dropped 0 bases and J dropped 2; count of bases not matched to a gene: 4. This CDR3 region has 16 residues. CDR3 amino acids: CASSQDKSGRAYEQYF. As DNA, the CDR3 is TGCGCCAGCAGCCAAGACAAGAGCGGGAGGGCCTACGAGCAGTACTTC.

There are a few counts of this clone. V and J are TRBV9 and TRBJ2-7; tentative D call: TRBD2 (6 bases). With 0 bases removed from V and 4 bases from J, the gap between germline ends came to 17 bases. CDR3 length equals 16 residues. Germline loops: CDR1 SGDLS, CDR2 YYNGEE. The CDR3 DNA sequence: TGTGCCAGCAGCGTAGGGGGGGACCGACAAATTTACGAGCAGTACTTC. It encodes CASSVGGDRQIYEQYF.

This clone was seen a handful of times. The chain links TRBV13 to TRBJ1-1; 8 nucleotides line up with TRBD1. There are 14 residues in the CDR3. CDR1 is PRHDT and CDR2 is FYEKMQ in the germline V gene (reference sequence). The V gene end was trimmed by 3 bases and the J gene end by 1 base; junction bases not matched to a gene: 1. The CDR3 is CASSFRGRNTEAFF. In DNA, the CDR3 is TGTGCCAGCAGCTTCAGGGGGCGGAACACTGAAGCTTTCTTT.

This clone was seen once. The chain uses TRBV2 and TRBJ1-1; D call uncertain. The CDR3 covers 16 residues. Germline CDR1 reads SNHLY; CDR2 reads FYNNEI. The V end lost 1 base, the J end lost 7 bases, and 19 bases lay between the germline ends. CDR3 sequence reads: CASSEEGWGGIVEAFF. CDR3 nucleotides: TGTGCCAGCAGTGAAGAGGGATGGGGAGGGATTGTTGAAGCTTTCTTT. Full variable domain (missing parts from reference TRBV2 and TRBJ1-1): EPEVTQTPSHQVTQMGQEVILRCVPISNHLYFYWYRQILGQKVEFLVSFYNNEISEKSEIFDDQFSVERPDGSNFTLKIRSTKLEDSAMYFCASSEEGWGGIVEAFFGQGTRLTVV.

The chain joins TRBV27 to TRBJ2-5; D unclear. Germline loops: CDR1 MNHEY, CDR2 SMNVEV (reference sequence). CDR3 size: 11 residues. V lost 6 bases and J 5 bases, leaving 7 bases between the germline ends. The CDR3 DNA reads as TGTGCCAGCAGCGACGGGGAGACCCAGTACTTC. Protein product: CASSDGETQYF.

This chain uses TRBV7-6 with TRBJ2-2; the D gene is possibly TRBD2 (5 bases). Trimming stripped 4 bases from V and 7 bases from J, with 16 bases between. Germline V gene sequence: CDR1 SGHVS, CDR2 FNYEAQ. The CDR3 loop spans 15 amino acids. CDR3 nucleotide sequence: TGTGCCAGCAGCTCGCCGAGGGAAATGGGCGGGGAGCTGTTTTTT. Protein: CASSSPREMGGELFF.

This chain connects TRBV4-3 to TRBJ2-3; TRBD2 is a possible D gene (5 bases). Germline CDR1 and CDR2: LGHNA and YSLEER. This CDR3 comprises 17 residues. Trimming took off 0 bases at V and 5 bases at J, with 18 bases between the two ends. Written as DNA, the CDR3 is TGCGCCAGCAGCCAAGATCTTGAGCTAGCTCGCCAAGATACGCAGTATTTT. Its translation is CASSQDLELARQDTQYF.

This clone was seen a single time. The V call is TRBV10-3, the J call TRBJ2-7; 7 nucleotides match TRBD1. The CDR3 is 17 residues long. Germline trimming cut 6 bases from V and 2 bases from J; bases unmatched to any gene: 16. Germline loops: CDR1 ENHRY, CDR2 SYGVKD. The CDR3 reads CAIRLRSPDRETYEQYF. The CDR3 coding sequence is TGTGCCATCAGACTCCGAAGCCCAGACAGGGAGACCTACGAGCAGTACTTC.

The genes are TRBV11-2 and TRBJ1-2; D is perhaps TRBD1 (6 bases). Germline CDR1 and CDR2: SGHAT and FQNNGV. This CDR3 has 14 residues. Trimming took off 5 bases at V and 5 bases at J, with 15 bases between the two ends. CDR3 sequence (DNA): TGTGCCAGCAGCCCGAGGGGGACGGGATATGGCTACACCTTC. Translated, it gives CASSPRGTGYGYTF. The complete variable domain, with remaining parts taken from reference TRBV11-2 and TRBJ1-2, reads EAGVAQSPRYKIIEKRQSVAFWCNPISGHATLYWYQQILGQGPKLLIQFQNNGVVDDSQLPKDRFSAERLKGVDSTLKIQPAKLEDSAVYLCASSPRGTGYGYTFGSGTRLTVV.

The chain recombines TRBV11-2 with TRBJ2-1, with 7 bases identical to TRBD2. The CDR3 spans 16 residues. The germline V gene has CDR1 SGHAT and CDR2 FQNNGV. V was pared by 1 base and J by 8 bases, with 11 bases of the junction left unmatched. The CDR3 bases are TGTGCCAGCAGCTTAGTTCAGGCGGGAGTTGGCGATGAGCAGTTCTTC. Residues: CASSLVQAGVGDEQFF.

The chain recombines TRBV5-4 with TRBJ2-1; tentatively, D is TRBD2 (6 bases). The germline CDR1 and CDR2 sequences are SGHNT and YYREEE (reference sequence). V was cut by 4 bases and J by 3 bases, with 20 bases left in between. This CDR3 spans 17 amino acids. The CDR3 loop is CASSLRLGWGVYNEQFF. As DNA, the CDR3 is TGTGCCAGCAGCCTCCGACTAGGGTGGGGGGTCTACAATGAGCAGTTCTTC.

The chain is built from TRBV25-1 and TRBJ2-3, with TRBD2 identical over 15 bases. This CDR3 spans 15 amino acids. Germline-derived CDR1 and CDR2 are MGHDK and SYGVNS. The trim removed 6 bases at V and 7 bases at J, leaving 5 bases unmatched. The CDR3 DNA reads as TGTGCCAGCAGCGAGGGACTAGCGGGAGGCCATACGCAGTATTTT. It is translated as CASSEGLAGGHTQYF. Full variable domain (rest looked up from reference TRBV25-1 and TRBJ2-3): EADIYQTPRYLVIGTGKKITLECSQTMGHDKMYWYQQDPGMELHLIHYSYGVNSTEKGDLSSESTVSRIRTEHFPLTLESARPSHTSQYLCASSEGLAGGHTQYFGPGTRLTVL.

This clone has just a few counts. This chain connects TRBV6-4 to TRBJ2-3, with 7 bases identical to TRBD2. CDR1 MRHNA and CDR2 SNTAGT come from the germline V gene. With 2 bases clipped from V and 0 bases from J, the junction kept 8 bases outside the gene matches. CDR3 length: 17 residues. The CDR3 protein is CASSDGESGGSTDTQYF. CDR3 DNA sequence: TGTGCCAGCAGTGACGGGGAGTCCGGGGGGAGCACAGATACGCAGTATTTT.

The rearrangement joins TRBV12-5 to TRBJ2-1; 10 nucleotides line up with TRBD2. Germline assignment: CDR1 LGHNT and CDR2 FRNRAP. The V and J ends lost 1 base and 5 bases, in that order; junction bases with no gene match: 11. The CDR3 spans 18 residues. CDR3 loop: CASGLEGGLAGENNEQFF. The CDR3 bases are TGTGCTAGTGGTTTGGAAGGTGGGCTAGCGGGAGAGAACAATGAGCAGTTCTTC.

This clone was observed a few times. The chain uses TRBV28 and TRBJ2-7; D remains unclear. V shed 5 bases and J shed 3 bases, with 5 bases lying between them. The CDR3 runs to 11 residues. Germline assignment: CDR1 MDHEN and CDR2 SYDVKM. The CDR3, as DNA: TGTGCCAGCAGTGCCTACTACGAGCAGTACTTC. Protein sequence: CASSAYYEQYF.